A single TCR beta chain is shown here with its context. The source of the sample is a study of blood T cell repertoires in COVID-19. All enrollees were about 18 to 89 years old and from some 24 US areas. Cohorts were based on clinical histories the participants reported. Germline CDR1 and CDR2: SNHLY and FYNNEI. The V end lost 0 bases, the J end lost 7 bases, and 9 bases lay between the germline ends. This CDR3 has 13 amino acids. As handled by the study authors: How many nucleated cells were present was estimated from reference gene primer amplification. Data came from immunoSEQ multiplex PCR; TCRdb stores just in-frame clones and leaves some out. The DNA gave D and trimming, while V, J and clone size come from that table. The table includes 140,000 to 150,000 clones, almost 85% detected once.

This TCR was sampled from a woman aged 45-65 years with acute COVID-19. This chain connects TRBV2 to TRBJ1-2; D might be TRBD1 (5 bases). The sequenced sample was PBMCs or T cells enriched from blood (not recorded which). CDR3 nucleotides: TGTGCCAGCAGTGAAGCGGTAGGGGTTGGCTACACCTTC. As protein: CASSEAVGVGYTF.